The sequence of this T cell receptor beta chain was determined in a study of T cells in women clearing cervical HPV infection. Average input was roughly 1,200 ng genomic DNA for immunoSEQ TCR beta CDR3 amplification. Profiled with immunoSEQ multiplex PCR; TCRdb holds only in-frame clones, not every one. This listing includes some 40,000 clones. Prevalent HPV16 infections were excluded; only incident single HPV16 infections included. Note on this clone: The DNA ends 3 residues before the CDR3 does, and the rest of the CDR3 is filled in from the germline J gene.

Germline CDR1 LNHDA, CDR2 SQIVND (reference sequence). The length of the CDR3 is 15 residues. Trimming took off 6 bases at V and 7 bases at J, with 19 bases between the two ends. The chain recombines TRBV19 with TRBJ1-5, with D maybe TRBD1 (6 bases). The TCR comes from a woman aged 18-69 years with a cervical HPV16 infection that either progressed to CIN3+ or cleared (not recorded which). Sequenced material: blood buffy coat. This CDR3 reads CASRTGTMGGQPQHF. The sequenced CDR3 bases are TGTGCCAGTAGAACCGGGACAATGGGAGGGCAGCCC. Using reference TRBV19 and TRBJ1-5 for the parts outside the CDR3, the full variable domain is DGGITQSPKYLFRKEGQNVTLSCEQNLNHDAMYWYRQDPGQGLRLIYYSQIVNDFQKGDIAEGYSVSREKKESFPLTVTSAQKNPTAFYLCASRTGTMGGQPQHFGDGTRLSIL.